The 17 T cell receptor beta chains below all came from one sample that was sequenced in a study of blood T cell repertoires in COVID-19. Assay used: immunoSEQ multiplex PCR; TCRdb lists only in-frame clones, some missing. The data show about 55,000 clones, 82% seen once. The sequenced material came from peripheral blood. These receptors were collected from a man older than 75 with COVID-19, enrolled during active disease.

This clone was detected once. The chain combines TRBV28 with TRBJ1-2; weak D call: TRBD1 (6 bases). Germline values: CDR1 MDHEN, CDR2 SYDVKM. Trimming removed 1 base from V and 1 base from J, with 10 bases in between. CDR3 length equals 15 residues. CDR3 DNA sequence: TGTGCCAGCAGTTTATCGGCAGGGGATAACTATGGCTACACCTTC. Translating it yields CASSLSAGDNYGYTF.

CDR3 coding DNA: TGTGCCAGCAGCTTAAGCCTTAACACCGGGGAGCTGTTTTTT. Translated: CASSLSLNTGELFF. The chain recombines TRBV7-9 with TRBJ2-2; D remains unclear. The ends were cut back, 2 bases at V and 2 bases at J, with 6 bases in the middle. Per the germline V gene, CDR1 is SEHNR and CDR2 is FQNEAQ (reference sequence). This CDR3 is 14 amino acids long.

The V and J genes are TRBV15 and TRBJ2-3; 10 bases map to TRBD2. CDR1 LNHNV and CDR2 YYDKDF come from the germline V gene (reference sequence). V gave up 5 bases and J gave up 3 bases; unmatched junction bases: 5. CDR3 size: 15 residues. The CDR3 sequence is CATSAASGGTDTQYF. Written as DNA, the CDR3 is TGTGCCACCAGCGCGGCTAGCGGGGGTACAGATACGCAGTATTTT.

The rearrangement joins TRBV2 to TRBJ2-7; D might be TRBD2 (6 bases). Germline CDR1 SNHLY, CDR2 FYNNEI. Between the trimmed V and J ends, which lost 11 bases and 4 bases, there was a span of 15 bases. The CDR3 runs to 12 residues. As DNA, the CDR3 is TGTGCCGGACGGGAGTCGATGTACGAGCAGTACGTC. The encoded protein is CAGRESMYEQYV.

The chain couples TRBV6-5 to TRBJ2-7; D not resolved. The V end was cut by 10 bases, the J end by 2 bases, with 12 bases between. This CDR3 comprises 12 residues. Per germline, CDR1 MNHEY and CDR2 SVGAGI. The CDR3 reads CATTTTTYEQYF. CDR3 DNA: TGTGCCACCACCACAACGACCTACGAGCAGTACTTC.

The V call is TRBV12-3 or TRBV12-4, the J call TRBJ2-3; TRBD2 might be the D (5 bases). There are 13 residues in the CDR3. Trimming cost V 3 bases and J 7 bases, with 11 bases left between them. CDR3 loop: CASSFSGVNTQYF. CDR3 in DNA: TGTGCCAGCAGTTTTTCCGGGGTGAATACGCAGTATTTT.

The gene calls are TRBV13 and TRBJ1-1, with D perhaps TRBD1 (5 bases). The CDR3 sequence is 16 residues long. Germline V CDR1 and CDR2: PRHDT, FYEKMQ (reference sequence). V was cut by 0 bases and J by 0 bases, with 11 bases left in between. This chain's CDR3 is CASSLGWGRMNTEAFF. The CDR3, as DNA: TGTGCCAGCAGCTTAGGATGGGGCAGGATGAACACTGAAGCTTTCTTT.

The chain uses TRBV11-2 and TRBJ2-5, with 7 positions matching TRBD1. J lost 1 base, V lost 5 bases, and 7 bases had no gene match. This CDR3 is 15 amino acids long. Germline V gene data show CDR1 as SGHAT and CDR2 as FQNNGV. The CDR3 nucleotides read TGTGCCAGCAGCCTAAAGACAGGGAGCCAAGAGACCCAGTACTTC. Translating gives CASSLKTGSQETQYF.

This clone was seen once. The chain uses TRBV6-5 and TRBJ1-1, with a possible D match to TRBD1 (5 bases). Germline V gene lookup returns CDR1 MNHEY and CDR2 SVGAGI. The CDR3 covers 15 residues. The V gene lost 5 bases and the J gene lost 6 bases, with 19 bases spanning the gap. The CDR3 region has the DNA TGTGCCAGCAGTCCGCGGGACCGGGGTTTGGCTGAAGCTTTCTTT. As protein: CASSPRDRGLAEAFF.

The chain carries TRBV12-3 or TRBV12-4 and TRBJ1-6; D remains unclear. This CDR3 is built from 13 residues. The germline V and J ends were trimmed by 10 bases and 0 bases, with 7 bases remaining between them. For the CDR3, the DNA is TGTGCCACCCTGAGCTCCTATAATTCACCCCTCCACTTT. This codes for CATLSSYNSPLHF.

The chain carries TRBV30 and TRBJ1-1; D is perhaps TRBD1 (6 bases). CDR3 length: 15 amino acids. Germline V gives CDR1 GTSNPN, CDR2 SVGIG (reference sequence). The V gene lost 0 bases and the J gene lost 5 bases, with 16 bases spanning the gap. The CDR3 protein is CAWSVRSRGWTEAFF. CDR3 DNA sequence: TGTGCCTGGAGTGTACGGTCCAGGGGATGGACTGAAGCTTTCTTT.

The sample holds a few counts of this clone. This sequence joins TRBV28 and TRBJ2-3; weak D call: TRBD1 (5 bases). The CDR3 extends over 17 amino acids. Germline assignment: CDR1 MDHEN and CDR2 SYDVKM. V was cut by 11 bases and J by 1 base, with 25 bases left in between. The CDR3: CASLQRGWPSGTDTQYF. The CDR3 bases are TGTGCCTCACTACAAAGGGGCTGGCCGTCAGGCACAGATACGCAGTATTTT.

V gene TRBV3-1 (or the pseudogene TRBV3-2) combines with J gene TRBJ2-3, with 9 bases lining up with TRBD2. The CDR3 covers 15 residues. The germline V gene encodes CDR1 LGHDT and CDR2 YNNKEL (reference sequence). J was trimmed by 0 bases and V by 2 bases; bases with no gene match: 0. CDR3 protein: CASSQTSGSTDTQYF. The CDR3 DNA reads TGTGCCAGCAGCCAAACTAGCGGGAGCACAGATACGCAGTATTTT.

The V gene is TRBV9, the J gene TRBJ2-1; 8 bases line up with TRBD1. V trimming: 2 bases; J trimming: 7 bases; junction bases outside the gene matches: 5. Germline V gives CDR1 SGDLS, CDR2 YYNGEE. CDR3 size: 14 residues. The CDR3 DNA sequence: TGTGCCAGCAGCGTCCAGGGGGCATCGAATGAGCAGTTCTTC. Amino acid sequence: CASSVQGASNEQFF. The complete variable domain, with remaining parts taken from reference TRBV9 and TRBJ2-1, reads DSGVTQTPKHLITATGQRVTLRCSPRSGDLSVYWYQQSLDQGLQFLIQYYNGEERAKGNILERFSAQQFPDLHSELNLSSLELGDSALYFCASSVQGASNEQFFGPGTRLTVL.

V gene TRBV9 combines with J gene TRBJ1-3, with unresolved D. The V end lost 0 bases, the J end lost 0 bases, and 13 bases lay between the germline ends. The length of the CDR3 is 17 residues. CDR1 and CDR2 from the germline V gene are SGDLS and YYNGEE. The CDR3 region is CASSVVAAVTSGNTIYF. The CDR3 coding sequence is TGTGCCAGCAGCGTAGTAGCAGCAGTTACCTCTGGAAACACCATATATTTT.

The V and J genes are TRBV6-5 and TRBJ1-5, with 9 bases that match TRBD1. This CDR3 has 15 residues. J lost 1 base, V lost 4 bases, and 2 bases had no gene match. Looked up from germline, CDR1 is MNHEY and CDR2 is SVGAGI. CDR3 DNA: TGTGCCAGCAGTTCCGGGACAGGGAGCAATCAGCCCCAGCATTTT. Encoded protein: CASSSGTGSNQPQHF.

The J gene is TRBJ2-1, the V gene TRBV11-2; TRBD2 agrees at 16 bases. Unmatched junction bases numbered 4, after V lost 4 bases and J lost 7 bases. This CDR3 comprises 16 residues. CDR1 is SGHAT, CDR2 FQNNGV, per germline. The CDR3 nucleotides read TGTGCCAGCAGCTCGGGACTAGCGGGAGGGAGGAATGAGCAGTTCTTC. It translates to CASSSGLAGGRNEQFF.